These T cell receptor beta chains were read from a single sample in a study of blood T cell repertoires in COVID-19. The repertoire was sequenced with immunoSEQ multiplex PCR; TCRdb's copy has only in-frame clones and lacks some. Of 37,000 or so clones in the sample, 70% to 80% were seen once. The sequencing input was peripheral blood. These receptors came from a man aged 55-75 years with active COVID-19. CDR3s include the opening cysteine and the closing phenylalanine or tryptophan. The order of the fields is J gene, clone size, V gene, D gene, CDR3 protein, CDR3 DNA. The D gene is left open where the match is weak. Expanded clones are given a class, and other clones once, few, many or no size at all.

j_gene: TRBJ1-1
abundance: .
v_gene: TRBV4-3
d_gene: .
CDR3aa: CASSQENGLLGDSNTEAFF
CDR3nt: TGCGCCAGCAGCCAAGAGAACGGTCTTTTGGGGGACTCGAACACTGAAGCTTTCTTT

j_gene: TRBJ2-1
abundance: .
v_gene: TRBV30
d_gene: .
CDR3aa: CAWSADLDPGYNEQFF
CDR3nt: TGTGCCTGGAGTGCCGATCTAGATCCGGGTTACAATGAGCAGTTCTTC

j_gene: TRBJ2-7
abundance: .
v_gene: TRBV10-2
d_gene: TRBD2
CDR3aa: CASSRLAGATYEQYF
CDR3nt: TGCGCCAGCAGTCGACTAGCGGGGGCAACCTACGAGCAGTACTTC

j_gene: TRBJ2-1
abundance: .
v_gene: TRBV12-2
d_gene: .
CDR3aa: CASRSCGGKPGLAGTEQFF
CDR3nt: TGTGCAAGTCGCTCATGTGGGGGTAAACCGGGACTAGCGGGAACTGAGCAGTTCTTC

j_gene: TRBJ1-3
abundance: .
v_gene: TRBV5-1
d_gene: .
CDR3aa: CASSLPRQDGNTIYF
CDR3nt: TGCGCCAGCAGCCTACCTAGACAGGACGGAAACACCATATATTTT

j_gene: TRBJ2-7
abundance: .
v_gene: TRBV5-1
d_gene: TRBD1
CDR3aa: CASGVAGGGEQYF
CDR3nt: TGCGCCAGCGGCGTGGCAGGGGGCGGTGAGCAGTACTTC

j_gene: TRBJ2-5
abundance: .
v_gene: TRBV19
d_gene: TRBD1
CDR3aa: CASSSHRGETQYF
CDR3nt: TGTGCCAGTAGTTCTCACAGGGGGGAGACCCAGTACTTC

j_gene: TRBJ2-1
abundance: .
v_gene: TRBV29-1
d_gene: TRBD2
CDR3aa: CSVGGLAGEGSYNEQFF
CDR3nt: TGCAGCGTTGGGGGACTAGCGGGAGAGGGGTCCTACAATGAGCAGTTCTTC

j_gene: TRBJ2-4
abundance: .
v_gene: TRBV6-6
d_gene: TRBD2
CDR3aa: CASSGSGGGLSIQYF
CDR3nt: TGTGCCAGCAGTGGCTCGGGGGGGGGACTAAGCATTCAGTACTTC

j_gene: TRBJ2-3
abundance: .
v_gene: TRBV7-9
d_gene: TRBD1
CDR3aa: CASSLGTGEDTQYF
CDR3nt: TGTGCCAGCAGCTTAGGTACAGGGGAAGATACGCAGTATTTT

j_gene: TRBJ2-6
abundance: few
v_gene: TRBV6-1
d_gene: TRBD1
CDR3aa: CASSEQGAGANVLTF
CDR3nt: TGTGCCAGCAGTGAGCAGGGGGCTGGGGCCAACGTCCTGACTTTC

j_gene: TRBJ2-7
abundance: .
v_gene: TRBV5-1
d_gene: TRBD2
CDR3aa: CASSSTSSGSYEQYF
CDR3nt: TGCGCCAGCAGCTCTACCTCTAGCGGGAGTTACGAGCAGTACTTC

j_gene: TRBJ1-2
abundance: .
v_gene: TRBV30
d_gene: TRBD1
CDR3aa: CAYNNYLDREIGNYGYTF
CDR3nt: TGTGCCTACAACAATTACCTGGACAGGGAGATCGGGAACTATGGCTACACCTTC

j_gene: TRBJ2-1
abundance: .
v_gene: TRBV6-5
d_gene: .
CDR3aa: CASSLIRGEQFF
CDR3nt: TGTGCCAGCAGTCTCATCCGGGGTGAGCAGTTCTTC

j_gene: TRBJ2-4
abundance: .
v_gene: TRBV10-1
d_gene: .
CDR3aa: CASSVTTDLLAKNIQYF
CDR3nt: TGCGCCAGCAGTGTGACTACAGATTTGTTAGCCAAAAACATTCAGTACTTC

j_gene: TRBJ2-1
abundance: .
v_gene: TRBV29-1
d_gene: TRBD2
CDR3aa: CSVAASGGTLQSYEQFF
CDR3nt: TGCAGCGTTGCCGCTAGCGGGGGGACTCTCCAATCATATGAGCAGTTCTTC

j_gene: TRBJ1-5
abundance: few
v_gene: TRBV28
d_gene: TRBD1
CDR3aa: CASSAADRIQPQHF
CDR3nt: TGTGCCAGCAGTGCCGCGGACAGGATACAGCCCCAGCATTTT

j_gene: TRBJ2-5
abundance: .
v_gene: TRBV7-2
d_gene: .
CDR3aa: CATNPGSGTETQYF
CDR3nt: TGTGCCACCAACCCGGGTTCGGGTACGGAGACCCAGTACTTC

j_gene: TRBJ2-3
abundance: .
v_gene: TRBV11-2
d_gene: .
CDR3aa: CASSLGTRGNTQYF
CDR3nt: TGTGCCAGCAGCTTAGGGACTAGGGGGAATACGCAGTATTTT

j_gene: TRBJ2-1
abundance: .
v_gene: TRBV12-2
d_gene: .
CDR3aa: CASRLGYRDRSAGEQFF
CDR3nt: TGTGCAAGTCGCTTAGGATACAGGGACCGTTCGGCGGGTGAGCAGTTCTTC

j_gene: TRBJ1-1
abundance: .
v_gene: TRBV28
d_gene: TRBD1
CDR3aa: CASSSGTAGMNTEAFF
CDR3nt: TGTGCCAGCTCCTCCGGGACAGCGGGTATGAACACTGAAGCTTTCTTT

j_gene: TRBJ2-7
abundance: .
v_gene: TRBV5-4
d_gene: .
CDR3aa: CASSSWGITDEQYF
CDR3nt: TGTGCCAGCAGCTCTTGGGGCATTACCGACGAGCAGTACTTC

j_gene: TRBJ2-7
abundance: .
v_gene: TRBV7-2
d_gene: .
CDR3aa: CASSTSRPYEQYF
CDR3nt: TGTGCCAGCAGCACGTCTAGGCCCTACGAGCAGTACTTC

j_gene: TRBJ1-1
abundance: few
v_gene: TRBV15
d_gene: TRBD1
CDR3aa: CATSGGDRDGTEAFF
CDR3nt: TGTGCCACCAGCGGAGGGGACAGGGATGGGACTGAAGCTTTCTTT

j_gene: TRBJ1-3
abundance: .
v_gene: TRBV7-9
d_gene: TRBD1
CDR3aa: CASSWGQGSGNTIYF
CDR3nt: TGTGCCAGCAGCTGGGGACAGGGCTCTGGAAACACCATATATTTT